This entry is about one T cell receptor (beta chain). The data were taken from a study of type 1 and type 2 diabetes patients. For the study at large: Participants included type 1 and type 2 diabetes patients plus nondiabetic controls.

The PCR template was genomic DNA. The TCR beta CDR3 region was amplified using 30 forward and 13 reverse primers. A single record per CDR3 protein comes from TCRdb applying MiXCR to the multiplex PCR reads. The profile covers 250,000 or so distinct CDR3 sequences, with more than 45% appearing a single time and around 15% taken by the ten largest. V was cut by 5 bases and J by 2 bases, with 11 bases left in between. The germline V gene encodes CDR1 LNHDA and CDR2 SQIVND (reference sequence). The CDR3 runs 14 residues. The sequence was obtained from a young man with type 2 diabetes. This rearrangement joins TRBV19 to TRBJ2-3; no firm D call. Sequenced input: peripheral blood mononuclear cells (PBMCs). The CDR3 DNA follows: TGTGCCAGTAGTGACGGGCCTACCACAGATACGCAGTATTTT. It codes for CASSDGPTTDTQYF.